These 16 T cell receptor beta chains originate from one sample sequenced in a study of blood T cell repertoires in COVID-19. Data came from immunoSEQ multiplex PCR; TCRdb stores just in-frame clones and leaves some out. This sample yields 200,000 to 250,000 clones, of which approximately 90% are seen a single time; just over 0.85% belongs to the top ten. Sequencing was done on a sample of PBMCs or T cells enriched from blood (not recorded which). The receptors were sampled from a man in his forties or fifties who had been exposed to COVID-19.

The rearrangement links TRBV5-1 to TRBJ2-5, with a possible D match to TRBD2 (6 bases). CDR3 size: 15 residues. The V and J ends lost 4 bases and 1 base respectively, with 14 bases between them. Germline CDR1 SGHRS, CDR2 YFSETQ. CDR3 DNA: TGCGCCAGCAGCCTGATTCCGGGGGTCCAAGAGACCCAGTACTTC. This gives the protein CASSLIPGVQETQYF. Full variable domain (outside the CDR3, taken from reference TRBV5-1 and TRBJ2-5): KAGVTQTPRYLIKTRGQQVTLSCSPISGHRSVSWYQQTPGQGLQFLFEYFSETQRNKGNFPGRFSGRQFSNSRSEMNVSTLELGDSALYLCASSLIPGVQETQYFGPGTRLLVL.

V usage is TRBV19 and J usage is TRBJ1-1, with 10 positions matching TRBD1. This CDR3 contains 19 residues. Germline-derived CDR1 and CDR2 are LNHDA and SQIVND (reference sequence). Germline trimming cut 0 bases from V and 5 bases from J; bases unmatched to any gene: 15. CDR3 residues: CASSIDTGRGQGTLTEAFF. Written as DNA, the CDR3 is TGTGCCAGTAGTATAGATACGGGGAGGGGACAGGGGACTCTGACTGAAGCTTTCTTT.

The chain carries TRBV18 and TRBJ1-2; TRBD1 agrees at 9 bases. Germline-derived CDR1 and CDR2 are KGHSH and LQKENI. The CDR3 is 17 residues long. V shed 3 bases and J 4 bases; nucleotides not matched to a gene: 12. The CDR3 DNA reads TGTGCCAGCTCACCCGCACATACAGGGGGCCCCACCTATGGCTACACCTTC. As protein: CASSPAHTGGPTYGYTF.

The chain couples TRBV10-2 to TRBJ1-5; 7 positions match TRBD1. J was trimmed by 7 bases and V by 5 bases; bases with no gene match: 11. The CDR3 sequence is 15 residues long. Germline loops: CDR1 WSHSY, CDR2 SAAADI. Written as DNA, the CDR3 is TGCGCCAGCAGTATACAGGGGAGGTCGGGACAGCCCCAGCATTTT. Residues: CASSIQGRSGQPQHF.

The V call is TRBV5-1, the J call TRBJ1-1, with a possible D match to TRBD1 (6 bases). The CDR3 covers 15 residues. From germline, CDR1 is SGHRS and CDR2 YFSETQ. The ends were cut back, 0 bases at V and 11 bases at J, with 20 bases in the middle. This CDR3 reads CASSLAGTLGVAAFF. In nucleotides, the CDR3 is TGCGCCAGCAGCTTGGCCGGGACACTCGGGGTGGCGGCTTTCTTT.

The chain is built from TRBV5-1 and TRBJ2-3; the match to TRBD2 covers 15 bases. In germline, CDR1 is SGHRS, CDR2 YFSETQ. CDR3 length: 18 amino acids. V was clipped by 2 bases and J by 3 bases; unmatched bases: 7. The CDR3 sequence is CASSFRTSGRGATDTQYF. CDR3 nucleotide sequence: TGCGCCAGCAGCTTCCGGACTAGCGGGAGGGGCGCTACAGATACGCAGTATTTT.

The chain recombines TRBV10-2 with TRBJ1-1; tentative D call: TRBD1 (5 bases). V lost 4 bases, J lost 11 bases, and 17 bases lay in between. The length of the CDR3 is 13 residues. In germline, CDR1 is WSHSY, CDR2 SAAADI. The CDR3 protein is CASSVGQGGTAFF. The CDR3 nucleotides are TGCGCCAGCAGTGTTGGGCAGGGAGGTACGGCTTTCTTT.

The chain uses TRBV2 and TRBJ2-4; 7 bases match TRBD1. With V trimmed by 3 bases and J by 5 bases, 7 bases remained unmatched. This CDR3 has 15 amino acids. Germline V lookup: CDR1 SNHLY, CDR2 FYNNEI. The chain's CDR3 is CASSDRTGSQNIQYF. The CDR3 nucleotides read TGTGCCAGCAGTGACAGGACAGGTAGCCAAAACATTCAGTACTTC. Together with reference TRBV2 and TRBJ2-4, the CDR3 gives the full variable domain: EPEVTQTPSHQVTQMGQEVILRCVPISNHLYFYWYRQILGQKVEFLVSFYNNEISEKSEIFDDQFSVERPDGSNFTLKIRSTKLEDSAMYFCASSDRTGSQNIQYFGAGTRLSVL.

The V gene is TRBV28, the J gene TRBJ1-2, with 10 bases that match TRBD1. J lost 7 bases, V lost 5 bases, and 13 bases had no gene match. The germline V gene encodes CDR1 MDHEN and CDR2 SYDVKM. The CDR3 extends over 16 amino acids. CDR3 bases: TGTGCCAGCAGTACCGGGACAGGGGTGCAGCTTGGTGGCTACACCTTC. The encoded protein is CASSTGTGVQLGGYTF.

The chain employs TRBV2 and TRBJ1-5, with TRBD1 matching over 10 bases. The CDR3 contains 14 residues. Germline V gene sequence: CDR1 SNHLY, CDR2 FYNNEI. With V trimmed by 5 bases and J by 4 bases, 2 bases remained unmatched. CDR3 amino acids: CASSRTGGNQPQHF. The CDR3, as DNA: TGTGCCAGCAGTAGGACAGGGGGAAATCAGCCCCAGCATTTT.

CDR3 amino acids: CASIRFDRGNEQFF. CDR3 nucleotides: TGCGCCAGCATCCGATTTGACAGGGGCAATGAGCAGTTCTTC. The chain employs TRBV5-1 and TRBJ2-1; 8 positions agree with TRBD1. The CDR3 has 14 residues. Germline V CDR1 and CDR2: SGHRS, YFSETQ. V lost 6 bases to trimming and J lost 6 bases; unmatched junction nucleotides: 8.

The genes are TRBV10-2 and TRBJ1-2; tentative D call: TRBD1 (6 bases). The CDR3 has 15 residues. The V and J ends lost 2 bases and 5 bases respectively, with 15 bases between them. Germline V gene sequence: CDR1 WSHSY, CDR2 SAAADI. CDR3 nucleotide sequence: TGCGCCAGCAGTGAGAGCAGGGGCGAATGGTATGGCTACACCTTC. It translates to CASSESRGEWYGYTF.

CDR3: CASSEVFGGMNTEAFF. Written as DNA, the CDR3 is TGTGCCAGCAGTGAAGTTTTTGGCGGAATGAACACTGAAGCTTTCTTT. This rearrangement joins TRBV25-1 to TRBJ1-1; no firm D call. Trimming removed 2 bases from V and 0 bases from J, with 13 bases in between. This CDR3 spans 16 amino acids. Germline-derived CDR1 and CDR2 are MGHDK and SYGVNS.

Only one count was recorded for this clone. The chain uses TRBV27 and TRBJ2-5, with 13 bases identical to TRBD2. The CDR3 is 17 amino acids. Germline lookup yields CDR1 MNHEY and CDR2 SMNVEV (reference sequence). V shed 7 bases and J 0 bases; nucleotides not matched to a gene: 8. This CDR3 reads CASTPLGLAGYQETQYF. The CDR3 bases are TGTGCCAGCACCCCATTGGGACTAGCGGGGTACCAAGAGACCCAGTACTTC.

J is TRBJ2-2 and V is TRBV7-9; 11 positions agree with TRBD1. This CDR3 spans 15 amino acids. Germline CDR1 and CDR2: SEHNR and FQNEAQ (reference sequence). V gave up 3 bases and J gave up 5 bases; unmatched junction bases: 2. The CDR3 DNA sequence: TGTGCCAGCAGCTTGGGACAGGGGGGGACCGGGGAGCTGTTTTTT. It is translated as CASSLGQGGTGELFF.

The chain uses TRBV20-1 and TRBJ1-5; D gene uncertain. The CDR3 has 11 residues. Between the trimmed V and J ends, which lost 2 bases and 11 bases, there was a span of 10 bases. Germline V gene data show CDR1 as DFQATT and CDR2 as SNEGSKA (reference sequence). CDR3 in DNA: TGCAGTGCTAGATTCACTTTGACCCAGCATTTT. Its protein product is CSARFTLTQHF.